One and the same sample provided the 28 T cell receptor beta chains below, sequenced in a study of regulatory T cells in long-lasting Graves disease. Noted time point: persistent/refractory GD, antithyroid drugs over 5 years with positive TRAb. The TCR library was prepared using RNA isolated from PBMCs. Assembly of TCR beta libraries relied on iRepertoire HTBI primers together with Arm-PCR of CDR3 regions. TCRdb reprocessed the multiplex PCR reads via MiXCR and lists one record per CDR3 protein. The sample carries 350,000 to 450,000 distinct CDR3 sequences, 21% recorded once. This specimen was peripheral blood mononuclear cells (PBMCs), taken when the disease was refractory, from a patient treated with antithyroid drugs. All receptors come from a female donor with Graves disease.

CDR3 in DNA: TGTGCCTGGGCTCCAGCGAACACTGAAGCTTTCTTT. This translates into CAWAPANTEAFF. The V and J genes are TRBV30 and TRBJ1-1; no reliable D call. Germline CDR1 reads GTSNPN; CDR2 reads SVGIG (reference sequence). This CDR3 region has 12 residues. Trimming pared 5 bases from V and 1 base from J, leaving 8 bases between. The full variable domain, completed using reference TRBV30 and TRBJ1-1, is SQTIHQWPATLVQPVGSPLSLECTVEGTSNPNLYWYRQAAGRGLQLLFYSVGIGQISSEVPQNLSASRPQDRQFILSSKKLLLSDSGFYLCAWAPANTEAFFGQGTRLTVV.

The chain couples TRBV3-1 to TRBJ1-4; no clear D. CDR3 size: 16 residues. Germline V gene sequence: CDR1 LGHDT, CDR2 YNNKEL (reference sequence). Trimming removed 0 bases from V and 0 bases from J, with 8 bases in between. CDR3 DNA: TGTGCCAGCAGCCAAGAACTCCTTTCAACTAATGAAAAACTGTTTTTT. Encoded protein: CASSQELLSTNEKLFF.

This rearrangement joins TRBV30 to TRBJ2-7, with D tentatively TRBD1 (6 bases). The V gene's germline CDR1 is GTSNPN and CDR2 SVGIG (reference sequence). The CDR3 is 13 amino acids. The germline V and J ends were trimmed by 5 bases and 0 bases, with 11 bases remaining between them. Written as DNA, the CDR3 is TGTGCCTGGTCGACAGGCAGCTCCTACGAGCAGTACTTC. Protein: CAWSTGSSYEQYF.

Note on this clonotype: A much larger clonotype is one base distant, so this may be a read error. The J gene is TRBJ2-7, the V gene TRBV12-3 or TRBV12-4; possibly TRBD1 or TRBD2 for D (5 bases each). V lost 11 bases and J lost 6, with 20 bases in between. The CDR3 is 13 residues long. In DNA form, the CDR3 reads TGTGCCTGCCTTTCAGGGACCATCGGCGAGCAGTACTTC. This encodes CACLSGTIGEQYF.

The genes are TRBV6-2 or TRBV6-3 and TRBJ2-5, with 13 bases that match TRBD2. The CDR3 has 16 amino acids. CDR1 is MNHEY, CDR2 SVGEGT, per germline. With 4 bases clipped from V and 3 bases from J, the junction kept 5 bases outside the gene matches. In nucleotides, the CDR3 is TGTGCCAGCAGTTCCCCCGGGACTAGCGGGAAAGAGACCCAGTACTTC. Its protein product is CASSSPGTSGKETQYF.

The table lists this clonotype with many counts. V and J are TRBV28 and TRBJ1-2; no clear D gene. The ends were cut back, 3 bases at V and 0 bases at J, with 2 bases in the middle. The CDR3 runs 12 residues. Germline CDR1 is MDHEN and CDR2 is SYDVKM. CDR3 residues: CASSFTNYGYTF. CDR3 DNA sequence: TGTGCCAGCAGTTTCACTAACTATGGCTACACCTTC.

This clonotype came up a few times. The rearrangement links TRBV7-2 to TRBJ2-7; D uncertain. The CDR3 spans 12 residues. From germline, CDR1 is SGHTA and CDR2 FQGNSA. Between the trimmed V and J ends, which lost 5 bases and 6 bases, there was a span of 11 bases. CDR3 DNA: TGTGCCAGCAGCCAGAGTGTGGTCGAGCAGTACTTC. Protein product: CASSQSVVEQYF.

This clonotype was seen many times. The chain combines TRBV7-9 with TRBJ2-7; the D is unclear. This CDR3 has 13 residues. Germline CDR1 SEHNR, CDR2 FQNEAQ (reference sequence). Trimming stripped 5 bases from V and 1 base from J, with 9 bases between. CDR3 nucleotide sequence: TGTGCCAGCAGCCGCGGCACTTCCTACGAGCAGTACTTC. Protein sequence: CASSRGTSYEQYF. The full variable domain, its missing parts supplied by reference TRBV7-9 and TRBJ2-7, is DTGVSQNPRHKITKRGQNVTFRCDPISEHNRLYWYRQTLGQGPEFLTYFQNEAQLEKSRLLSDRFSAERPKGSFSTLEIQRTEQGDSAMYLCASSRGTSYEQYFGPGTRLTVT.

This clonotype has just a few counts. The CDR3 nucleotides read TGTGCCACCAGCAGAGATAACAGCGACTACGAGCAGTACTTC. Protein: CATSRDNSDYEQYF. V usage is TRBV15 and J usage is TRBJ2-7, with D unclear. The CDR3 has 14 residues. The V end was cut by 0 bases, the J end by 3 bases, with 9 bases between. Germline V CDR1 and CDR2: LNHNV, YYDKDF (reference sequence).

The CDR3, as DNA: TGTGCCAGCAGCCGGGGTCATCAGGGGAATAGCTACGAGCAGTACTTC. Translated, it gives CASSRGHQGNSYEQYF. The chain joins TRBV3-1 to TRBJ2-7; D is possibly TRBD1 (6 bases). Per the germline V gene, CDR1 is LGHDT and CDR2 is YNNKEL (reference sequence). The CDR3 contains 16 residues. The V end was cut by 4 bases, the J end by 3 bases, with 19 bases between.

This clonotype was counted a few times. The gene calls are TRBV28 and TRBJ2-3; 9 bases map to TRBD2. CDR1 is MDHEN and CDR2 is SYDVKM in the germline V gene. J was trimmed by 5 bases and V by 2 bases; bases with no gene match: 5. This CDR3 is built from 15 residues. CDR3 protein: CASSLASGARDTQYF. DNA for the CDR3: TGTGCCAGCAGTTTAGCTAGCGGGGCCCGAGATACGCAGTATTTT.

V usage is TRBV19 and J usage is TRBJ1-2, with 7 bases aligning to TRBD1. Unmatched junction bases numbered 9, after V lost 5 bases and J lost 3 bases. CDR3 length: 15 amino acids. Germline CDR1 reads LNHDA; CDR2 reads SQIVND (reference sequence). CDR3 sequence reads: CASSSRQGHHYGYTF. The CDR3 bases are TGTGCCAGTAGTTCCCGACAGGGACATCACTATGGCTACACCTTC.

This clonotype was seen ten or more times. The J gene is TRBJ2-7, the V gene TRBV24-1; TRBD2 is a possible D gene (6 bases). Trimming shortened V by 4 bases and J by 2 bases, and 8 bases separated the two germline ends. Per germline, CDR1 KGHDR and CDR2 SFDVKD. CDR3 length: 13 amino acids. CDR3 region: CATSDSGAYEQYF. CDR3 bases: TGTGCCACCAGTGACTCGGGAGCCTACGAGCAGTACTTC.

This clonotype appeared many times. The V and J genes are TRBV5-1 and TRBJ1-1, with 8 bases matching TRBD1. Germline CDR1 reads SGHRS; CDR2 reads YFSETQ. The J segment lost 2 bases and the V segment lost 4 bases, leaving 13 bases of the junction unmatched. This CDR3 contains 17 residues. The CDR3 sequence: CASSPASRGLPNTEAFF. Here the CDR3 DNA reads TGCGCCAGCAGCCCGGCAAGCAGGGGGCTTCCAAACACTGAAGCTTTCTTT.

This clonotype showed up just a few times. The chain recombines TRBV3-1 with TRBJ1-1; D call uncertain. Deletions cut 1 base from V and 1 base from J, with 7 bases between. Per the germline V gene, CDR1 is LGHDT and CDR2 is YNNKEL (reference sequence). This CDR3 region has 14 residues. CDR3 nucleotides: TGTGCCAGCAGCCAAGGGTGGGGGAACACTGAAGCTTTCTTT. Encoded protein: CASSQGWGNTEAFF.

A note on this clonotype: This likely stems from a read error, as it lies one base from a far larger clone. The V gene is TRBV6-5, the J gene TRBJ2-7; D remains ambiguous. The CDR3 is made up of 14 amino acids. Trimming stripped 2 bases from V and 5 bases from J, with 13 bases between. Germline lookup yields CDR1 MNHEY and CDR2 SVGAGI. The CDR3 DNA is TGTGCCAGCAGTTACGGCACGGACGACCACGAGCAGTACTTC. Translating it yields CASSYGTDDHEQYF.

This clonotype was seen just once. This sequence joins TRBV28 and TRBJ2-7, with 9 bases fitting TRBD1. Germline CDR1 is MDHEN and CDR2 is SYDVKM. The CDR3 is made up of 16 amino acids. The V segment lost 5 bases and the J segment 3 bases; nucleotides outside the gene matches: 11. The CDR3 DNA follows: TGTGCCAGCAGTCGGACCCGACAGGGGGTGGGCTACGAGCAGTACTTC. Amino acids: CASSRTRQGVGYEQYF.

The chain is built from TRBV6-1 and TRBJ1-5; 10 bases agree with TRBD1. The CDR3 extends over 18 amino acids. CDR1 and CDR2 (germline): MNHNS, SASEGT. The V and J ends lost 5 bases and 0 bases, in that order; junction bases with no gene match: 10. The CDR3 nucleotides read TGTGCCAGCAGTAAAAGGGACAGGGGAATTCTTAGCAATCAGCCCCAGCATTTT. Translating it yields CASSKRDRGILSNQPQHF.

This clonotype was seen at least ten times. The genes are TRBV30 and TRBJ2-5, with no clear D. There are 12 residues in the CDR3. Germline V gene data show CDR1 as GTSNPN and CDR2 as SVGIG (reference sequence). Trimming took off 0 bases at V and 5 bases at J, with 7 bases between the two ends. Written as DNA, the CDR3 is TGTGCCTGGAGTGTACTCCGGGAGACCCAGTACTTC. Amino acid sequence: CAWSVLRETQYF.

This chain links TRBV30 with TRBJ2-1, with 12 bases matching TRBD2. V dropped 1 base and J dropped 1; count of bases not matched to a gene: 5. The germline V gene encodes CDR1 GTSNPN and CDR2 SVGIG (reference sequence). The CDR3 spans 17 residues. CDR3 in DNA: TGTGCCTGGAGTGGACTAGCGGGAGAGTTTTCCTACAATGAGCAGTTCTTC. It specifies CAWSGLAGEFSYNEQFF.

The sample holds a few counts of this clonotype. This chain connects TRBV7-2 to TRBJ2-7; D unclear. Germline CDR1 reads SGHTA; CDR2 reads FQGNSA. The CDR3 is 15 amino acids. V was trimmed by 4 bases and J by 1 base, leaving 14 bases between them. The CDR3 is CASSSPGEPSYEQYF. In nucleotides, the CDR3 is TGTGCCAGCAGCTCCCCCGGAGAGCCTTCCTACGAGCAGTACTTC.

The V and J genes are TRBV29-1 and TRBJ1-1; D is unclear. Germline lookup yields CDR1 SQVTM and CDR2 ANQGSEA. CDR3 size: 10 residues. The germline V and J ends were trimmed by 3 bases and 10 bases, with 9 bases remaining between them. In nucleotides, the CDR3 is TGCAGCGTTGAGACTCCATTAGCTTTCTTT. Its translation: CSVETPLAFF.

At least ten counts were recorded for this clonotype. J is TRBJ1-1 and V is TRBV30; D not resolved. The CDR3 loop spans 13 amino acids. CDR1 is GTSNPN and CDR2 is SVGIG in the germline V gene (reference sequence). Trimming took off 2 bases at V and 3 bases at J, with 10 bases between the two ends. The DNA of the CDR3 is TGTGCCTGGAGTCGAAGGAGAGACACTGAAGCTTTCTTT. Translated, it gives CAWSRRRDTEAFF.

V usage is TRBV6-1 and J usage is TRBJ2-7; TRBD2 matches 13 bases. The CDR3 covers 16 residues. J gave up 4 bases and V 8 bases, and 11 bases lay outside the gene matches. Germline CDR1 is MNHNS and CDR2 is SASEGT. The CDR3 spells CASVPGTSGIFYEQYF. The CDR3 DNA is TGTGCCAGCGTTCCCGGGACTAGCGGGATTTTTTACGAGCAGTACTTC.

This chain connects TRBV28 to TRBJ2-3, with D maybe TRBD1 (7 bases). Germline V lookup: CDR1 MDHEN, CDR2 SYDVKM. The CDR3 covers 13 residues. The V and J ends lost 8 bases and 8 bases respectively, with 17 bases between them. CDR3 protein: CASEDRAEGTQYF. The CDR3 region has the DNA TGTGCCAGCGAAGACAGGGCGGAGGGTACGCAGTATTTT. The full variable domain, rest sourced from reference TRBV28 and TRBJ2-3, is DVKVTQSSRYLVKRTGEKVFLECVQDMDHENMFWYRQDPGLGLRLIYFSYDVKMKEKGDIPEGYSVSREKKERFSLILESASTNQTSMYLCASEDRAEGTQYFGPGTRLTVL.

The V and J genes are TRBV27 and TRBJ2-5, with D unresolved. CDR1 is MNHEY, CDR2 SMNVEV, per germline (reference sequence). The V and J ends lost 9 bases and 2 bases respectively, with 1 base between them. This CDR3 region has 9 residues. CDR3 sequence: CARQETQYF. The CDR3 DNA reads as TGTGCCAGGCAAGAGACCCAGTACTTC.

This clonotype was detected many times. This chain links TRBV6-2 or TRBV6-3 with TRBJ2-5, with 9 positions matching TRBD2. Germline loops: CDR1 MNHEY, CDR2 SVGEGT. CDR3 length equals 17 residues. The V gene end was trimmed by 2 bases and the J gene end by 5 bases; junction bases not matched to a gene: 12. The CDR3 sequence: CASSYRDLAGAGETQYF. DNA of the CDR3: TGTGCCAGCAGTTACCGGGATTTAGCGGGAGCGGGTGAGACCCAGTACTTC.

This clonotype has at least ten counts. The chain uses TRBV20-1 and TRBJ2-7, with 8 nucleotides matching TRBD2. CDR1 and CDR2 from the germline V gene are DFQATT and SNEGSKA (reference sequence). The CDR3 is 15 amino acids. The V gene end was trimmed by 0 bases and the J gene end by 5 bases; junction bases not matched to a gene: 9. CDR3 nucleotides: TGCAGTGCTAGAGAAGCGGGAGTGCTCGGGAACGAGCAGTACTTC. It specifies CSAREAGVLGNEQYF.